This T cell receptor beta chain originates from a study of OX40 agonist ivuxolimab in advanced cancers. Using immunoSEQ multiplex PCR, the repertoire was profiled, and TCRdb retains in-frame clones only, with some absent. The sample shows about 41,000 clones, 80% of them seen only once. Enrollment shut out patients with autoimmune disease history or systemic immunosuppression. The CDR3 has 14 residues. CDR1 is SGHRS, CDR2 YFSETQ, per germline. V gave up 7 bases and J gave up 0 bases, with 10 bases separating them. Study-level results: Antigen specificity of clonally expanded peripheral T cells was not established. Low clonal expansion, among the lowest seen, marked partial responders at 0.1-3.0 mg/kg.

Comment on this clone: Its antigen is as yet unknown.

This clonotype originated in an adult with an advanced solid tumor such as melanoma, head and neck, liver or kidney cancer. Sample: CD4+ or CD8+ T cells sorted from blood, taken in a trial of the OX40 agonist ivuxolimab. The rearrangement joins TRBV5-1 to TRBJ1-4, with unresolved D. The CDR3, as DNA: TGCGCCAGCGCCGACACCTCAACTAATGAAAAACTGTTTTTT. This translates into CASADTSTNEKLFF.